What follows describes a single T cell receptor beta chain. As yet, its antigen is unknown. The data were obtained in a study of T cells after yellow fever vaccination. The CDR3 contains 14 residues. Trimming took off 6 bases at V and 2 bases at J, with 11 bases between the two ends. UMIs were added to TCR cDNA along with a universal primer site when it was made by 5'RACE template switching. TCRdb itself ran the 5' RACE reads through MiXCR, one entry per CDR3 protein. The sample lists over 250,000 distinct CDR3 sequences; 5.2% were seen once. Overall study results and limits: Among primary-vaccination clones, most reappeared after the booster, at 95% to 96% for CD4 and 88% for CD8.

The gene calls are TRBV12-3 or TRBV12-4 and TRBJ1-5, with D hard to call. This TCR was sampled from a man aged 18-30 years who received the YFV17D yellow fever vaccine. This specimen consisted of CD4+ T cells sorted from PBMCs, obtained on the day of the yellow fever booster vaccination. Here the CDR3 reads CASSRLDGNQPQHF. CDR3 bases: TGTGCCAGCAGCAGATTGGACGGCAATCAGCCCCAGCATTTT.